This record looks at one T cell receptor beta chain sequence and its context. V trimming: 3 bases; J trimming: 1 base; junction bases outside the gene matches: 3. CDR1 SGDLS and CDR2 YYNGEE come from the germline V gene. This CDR3 is built from 16 residues. This sample is part of a study of shared clonotypes between healthy human individuals. The data were produced by immunoSEQ multiplex PCR, yet TCRdb's version contains in-frame clones alone and is incomplete. This table has about 700,000 clones, under 80% appearing once. The V and J genes are TRBV9 and TRBJ2-2; 10 nucleotides align to TRBD2. The source material was memory CD4+ T cells sorted from blood. Subset: CD45RA-negative fraction. This TCR was sampled from a woman under 40 in good health. The CDR3 loop reads CASSGRTSGNTGELFF. In DNA, the CDR3 is TGTGCCAGCAGCGGACGGACTAGCGGGAACACCGGGGAGCTGTTTTTT.